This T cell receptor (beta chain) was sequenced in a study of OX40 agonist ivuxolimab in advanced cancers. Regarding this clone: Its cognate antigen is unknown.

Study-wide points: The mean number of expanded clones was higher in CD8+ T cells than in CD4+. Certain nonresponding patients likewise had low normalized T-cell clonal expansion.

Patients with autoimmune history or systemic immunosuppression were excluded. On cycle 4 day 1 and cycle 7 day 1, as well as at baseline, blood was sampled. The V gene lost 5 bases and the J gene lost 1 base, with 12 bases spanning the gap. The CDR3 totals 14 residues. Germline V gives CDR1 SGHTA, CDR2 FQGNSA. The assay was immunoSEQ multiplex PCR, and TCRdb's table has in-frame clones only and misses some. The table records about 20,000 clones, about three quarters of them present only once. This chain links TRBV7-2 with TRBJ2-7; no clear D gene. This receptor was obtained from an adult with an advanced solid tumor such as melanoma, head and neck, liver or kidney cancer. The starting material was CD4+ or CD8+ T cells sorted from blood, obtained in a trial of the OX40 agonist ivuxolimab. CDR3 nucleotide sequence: TGTGCCAGCAGCCCGGATGTTCTGTCCTACGAGCAGTACTTC. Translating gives CASSPDVLSYEQYF.